This TCR beta chain is drawn from a study of regulatory T cells in long-lasting Graves disease. Across the study: For a period under 3 months, newly diagnosed Graves' patients had taken antithyroid drugs.

Investigators prepared the TCR beta libraries by applying iRepertoire HTBI primers and Arm-PCR of CDR3 regions. TCRdb reanalysed the multiplex PCR reads using MiXCR and keeps one entry per CDR3 protein. Among about 470,000 distinct CDR3 sequences listed, 15% to 20% were seen once. This clonotype was detected ten times or more. Time point specified: newly diagnosed GD, antithyroid drugs for less than 3 months. Extracted RNA from PBMCs served as the source of the TCR library. This same sample was also taken into another study, of T cells in Graves' hyperthyroidism and ophthalmopathy. That paper states: Most expanded thyroid clonotypes above 0.001 recurred in blood.

This sequence was found in a man aged 35-49 years with Graves disease. The sequenced sample was peripheral blood mononuclear cells (PBMCs), obtained at new diagnosis, from a patient treated with antithyroid drugs.

CDR3 region: CATSDLQRFLSLAKNIQYF. The DNA for the CDR3 is TGTGCCACCAGTGATTTGCAGAGATTCCTCTCCCTAGCCAAAAACATTCAGTACTTC. The chain is built from TRBV24-1 and TRBJ2-4; no definite D call. V lost 0 bases and J lost 0, with 17 bases in between. Germline V CDR1 and CDR2: KGHDR, SFDVKD. The CDR3 totals 19 residues.